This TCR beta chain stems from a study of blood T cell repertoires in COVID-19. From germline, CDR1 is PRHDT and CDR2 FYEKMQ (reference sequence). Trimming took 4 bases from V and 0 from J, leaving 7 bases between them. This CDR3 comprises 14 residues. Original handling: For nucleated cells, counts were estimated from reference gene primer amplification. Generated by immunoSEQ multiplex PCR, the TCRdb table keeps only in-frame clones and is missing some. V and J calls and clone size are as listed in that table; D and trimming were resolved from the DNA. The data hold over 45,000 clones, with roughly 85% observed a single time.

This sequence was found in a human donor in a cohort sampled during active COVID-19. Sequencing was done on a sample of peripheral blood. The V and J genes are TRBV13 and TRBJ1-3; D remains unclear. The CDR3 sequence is CASSSTASGNTIYF. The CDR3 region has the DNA TGTGCCAGCAGCTCTACTGCCTCTGGAAACACCATATATTTT.